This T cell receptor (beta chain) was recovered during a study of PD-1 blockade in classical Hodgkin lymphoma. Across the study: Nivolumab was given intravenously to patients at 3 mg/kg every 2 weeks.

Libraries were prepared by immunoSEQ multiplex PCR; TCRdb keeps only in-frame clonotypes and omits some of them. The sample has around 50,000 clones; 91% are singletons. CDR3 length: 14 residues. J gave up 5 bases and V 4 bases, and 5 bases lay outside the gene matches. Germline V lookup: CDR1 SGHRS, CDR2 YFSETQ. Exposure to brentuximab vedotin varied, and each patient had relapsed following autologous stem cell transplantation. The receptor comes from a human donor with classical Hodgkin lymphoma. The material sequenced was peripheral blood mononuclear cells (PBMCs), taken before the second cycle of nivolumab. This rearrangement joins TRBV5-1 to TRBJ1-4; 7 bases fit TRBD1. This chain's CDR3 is CASSPTGRNEKLFF. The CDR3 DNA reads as TGCGCCAGCAGCCCGACAGGGAGAAATGAAAAACTGTTTTTT.